This T cell receptor beta chain was identified in a study of T cell responses to AZD1222 COVID-19 vaccine. Study details: Second-dose intervals of approximately 4 or approximately 12 weeks were pooled.

In the case of this clone: Its matching antigen is unknown.

Regarding the study as a whole: Nearly half of spike-specific TCRs reportedly go after variant regions that carry no mutations. Vaccine-associated CD4 TCRs ranged over spike, dominating at 160-218 and 743-854. The sample set comprised mostly white British donors with more females, and clonal diversity was possibly underestimated.

Libraries were prepared by immunoSEQ multiplex PCR; TCRdb keeps only in-frame clonotypes and omits some of them. Among roughly 120,000 clones listed, approximately 91% were seen once. Specimen: peripheral blood, collected on day 0 of AZD1222 vaccination. This TCR was recovered from an adult in good health.

CDR3 nucleotide sequence: TGTGCCAGCTGGAGGACAGGGCAAGAAGCTTTCTTT. It is translated as CASWRTGQEAFF. The chain is built from TRBV2 and TRBJ1-1; the match to TRBD1 covers 8 bases. The V segment lost 8 bases and the J segment 8 bases; nucleotides outside the gene matches: 7. Germline CDR1 SNHLY, CDR2 FYNNEI. The CDR3 runs 12 residues.